This entry concerns a single T cell receptor (beta chain). Its antigen is not yet known. The sample is drawn from a study of CXCR3-negative and CXCR3-positive naive CD8 T cells (dated by TCRdb to about 2019). About the investigation overall: In total, about 135 million TRB reads were obtained, corresponding to roughly 1.5 +/- 0.3 million reads per library. TRBV-TRBJ cluster analysis included naive subsets from about 5 donors and memory cells from 3 donors. Data from 11 donors, pooled across two independent experiments, went into the diversity and physicochemical repertoire analyses.

Summary of the overall study and its limitations: CXCR3 expression partially decreased after cryopreservation, so most assays used freshly isolated PBMCs. Repertoire diversity was comparably high in both naive subsets but much lower in memory CD8+ T cells. Compared with CXCR3-negative naive cells, CXCR3-positive naive cells had TRB CDR3s with higher hydrophobicity (lower Kidera factor 4), lower energy, and higher strength and volume indices. Similar TRBV-TRBJ usage was shown by naive CXCR3-negative and CXCR3-positive cells from the same donor, whereas distinct patterns were shown by memory cells. Surface CD5, linked to self-reactivity in mice, was comparable between naive subsets; TCR interaction strength was therefore also inferred from TRB CDR3 physicochemical properties.

The CDR3 has 13 amino acids, counting the end cysteine and phenylalanine. The DNA sequence is not available. Via the germline V gene, CDR1 is SGHAT and CDR2 FQNNGV. For every CD8+ T cell subset, approximately 330,000 cells were flow-sorted straight into RLT lysis buffer, and each subset was sorted in triplicate. To keep memory contaminants out, a stringent definition of naive CD8+ T cells was applied: CD45RO-CCR7+CD27+CD95-. Peripheral blood mononuclear cells were isolated from buffy coats using standard density gradient centrifugation. Naive CXCR3-negative and CXCR3-positive CD8+ T cells were flow-sorted using a FACSAria III. Total RNA was extracted from sorted cells with an RNeasy Mini Kit. TCRdb names NextSeq 550 as the instrument used. The Human TCR Profiling Kit (MiLaboratory) was used to prepare UMI-labeled 5' RACE TRB cDNA libraries. The full amount of extracted RNA was used for cDNA synthesis, and the full amount of resulting cDNA was used for PCR amplification. The libraries were made side by side, with each library going through the same number of PCR cycles. The paper's processing steps were these. About 53,000 +/- 10,000 unique UMI-labeled TRB cDNA molecules per library were extracted with MIGEC and MiXCR, with at least two reads per UMI required. An average of approximately 40,000 +/- 10,000 functional in-frame TRB CDR3 nucleotide clonotypes without stop codons was found per library. After each sample was downsampled to 5000 UMI-labeled TRB molecules, VDJtools was used to calculate diversity metrics such as normalized Shannon-Wiener and Chao1. VDJtools computed clonotype-size-weighted physicochemical properties of the central five CDR3 residues: interaction energy, strength, volume and Kidera factor 4. TCRdb reanalyzed the reads, keeping one entry per CDR3 protein sequence and omitting DNA. These V and J calls derive from TCRdb rather than the authors' analysis. Per the sample table, the count is about 89,000 distinct CDR3 sequences. The ten largest clonotypes hold around 0.51% of the sample.

Source material: naive CXCR3+ CD8+ T cells from blood. The cell subset or site label here, explained by the study, means: CD45RO-CCR7+CD27+CD95- naive CD8+ T cells expressing CXCR3 (TNR3+). The chain was built from TRBV11-2 and TRBJ2-1; lacking DNA, the TRBD1 call made by TCRdb goes unchecked. The origin of this receptor is a human donor in good health. Some clones in this sample may be carry-over from other donors' samples. CDR3 protein: CASSLVVGAEQFF.